The present TCR beta chain was sequenced within a study of cytomegalovirus exposure and HLA in healthy donors. Study results and limitations: The records held CMV serostatus as the only immune exposure information. It was 160 or so TCR beta chains that were listed as cytomegalovirus-associated.

There were likely unrecorded immune exposures, though donors were nominally healthy when sampled. Use of 60 Vbeta and 13 Jbeta primers characterized the PCR. Sequencing was performed with immunoSEQ multiplex PCR; in TCRdb, only in-frame clones are kept and a portion is missing. The data show more than 95,000 clones, about four fifths seen once. The CDR3 is 15 amino acids. The V end was cut by 4 bases, the J end by 1 base, with 12 bases between. Germline V CDR1 and CDR2: SGDLS, YYNGEE. Notes on this clone: Its specificity is not known.

The chain couples TRBV9 to TRBJ2-1; the D is unclear. Input material: PBMCs. This clonotype was obtained from a man aged 25 to 40 in good health and CMV-seronegative. DNA of the CDR3: TGTGCCAGCAGCACTATGTCATGGTCCTACAATGAGCAGTTCTTC. Residues: CASSTMSWSYNEQFF.